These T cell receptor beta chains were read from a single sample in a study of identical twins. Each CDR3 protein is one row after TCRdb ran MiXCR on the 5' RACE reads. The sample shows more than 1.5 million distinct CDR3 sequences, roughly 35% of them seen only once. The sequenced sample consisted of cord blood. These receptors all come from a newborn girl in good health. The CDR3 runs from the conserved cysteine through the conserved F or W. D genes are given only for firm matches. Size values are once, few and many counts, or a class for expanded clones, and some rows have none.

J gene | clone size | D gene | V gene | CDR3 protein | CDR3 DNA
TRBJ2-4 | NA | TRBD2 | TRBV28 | CASTPKGTSGDLAKNIQYF | TGTGCCAGCACCCCGAAGGGGACTAGCGGCGACCTAGCCAAAAACATTCAGTACTTC
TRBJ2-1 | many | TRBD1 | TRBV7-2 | CASSFRDRGLSSYNEQFF | TGTGCCAGCAGCTTCCGGGACAGGGGACTTAGCTCCTACAATGAGCAGTTCTTC
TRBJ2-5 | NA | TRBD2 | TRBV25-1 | CASSEVLSGGGQYF | TGTGCCAGCAGTGAAGTATTAAGCGGGGGGGGGCAGTACTTC
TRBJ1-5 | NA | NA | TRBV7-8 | CASSLDWGEGYLSNQPQHF | TGTGCCAGCAGCCTAGATTGGGGGGAGGGCTATTTGAGCAATCAGCCCCAGCATTTT
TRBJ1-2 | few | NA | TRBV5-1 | CASRPKGYTF | TGCGCCAGCAGACCCAAAGGCTACACCTTC
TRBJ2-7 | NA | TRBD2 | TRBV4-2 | CASSQRTSGRHEQYF | TGTGCCAGCAGCCAACGTACTAGCGGGAGGCACGAGCAGTACTTC
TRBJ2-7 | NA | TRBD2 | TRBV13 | CASTATSGSYNEQYF | TGTGCCAGCACTGCGACTAGCGGCTCCTACAATGAGCAGTACTTC
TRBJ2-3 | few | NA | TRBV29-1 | CSVARSQGDTQYF | TGCAGCGTTGCAAGGTCCCAGGGAGATACGCAGTATTTT
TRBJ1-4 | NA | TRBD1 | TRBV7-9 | CASSRADRVSGEKLFF | TGTGCCAGCAGCCGCGCCGACAGGGTAAGCGGTGAAAAACTGTTTTTT
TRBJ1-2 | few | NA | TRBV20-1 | CSALSLNYGYTF | TGCAGTGCCCTTAGCCTTAACTATGGCTACACCTTC
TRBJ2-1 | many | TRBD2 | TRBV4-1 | CASSQVGTSGYNEQFF | TGCGCCAGCAGCCAAGTTGGGACTAGCGGCTACAATGAGCAGTTCTTC
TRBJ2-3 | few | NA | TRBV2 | CASSGGPRTDTQYF | TGTGCCAGCAGTGGAGGGCCCCGCACAGATACGCAGTATTTT
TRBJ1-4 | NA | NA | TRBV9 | CASSVAQGQKLFF | TGTGCCAGCAGCGTAGCTCAGGGGCAAAAACTGTTTTTT
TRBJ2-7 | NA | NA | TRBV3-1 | CASSREVREQYF | TGTGCCAGCAGCCGAGAGGTCCGCGAGCAGTACTTC
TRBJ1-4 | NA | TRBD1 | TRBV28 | CASSRDLGTGATNEKLFF | TGTGCCAGCAGTCGGGACCTCGGGACAGGGGCCACTAATGAAAAACTGTTTTTT
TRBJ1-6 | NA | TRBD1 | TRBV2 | CASSEMGQMDSPPHF | TGTGCCAGCAGTGAAATGGGACAGATGGATTCACCCCCCCACTTT
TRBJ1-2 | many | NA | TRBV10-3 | CAISDPGQRRSFYGYTF | TGTGCCATCAGTGACCCCGGACAGCGCCGCTCGTTCTATGGCTACACCTTC
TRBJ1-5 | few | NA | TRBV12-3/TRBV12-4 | CTSSLRHQPQHF | TGTACCAGCAGTCTACGCCATCAGCCCCAGCATTTT
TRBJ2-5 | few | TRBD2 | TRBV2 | CAGSGYQETQYF | TGTGCCGGTAGCGGGTACCAAGAGACCCAGTACTTC
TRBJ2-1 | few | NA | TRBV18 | CASSPPVGRTLNNEQFF | TGTGCCAGCTCACCACCGGTAGGCAGGACTCTGAACAATGAGCAGTTCTTC
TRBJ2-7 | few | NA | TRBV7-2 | CASTPDAYEQYF | TGTGCCAGCACCCCGGATGCCTACGAGCAGTACTTC
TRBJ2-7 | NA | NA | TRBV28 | CASSGNSPYEQYF | TGTGCCAGCAGTGGGAATAGCCCCTACGAGCAGTACTTC
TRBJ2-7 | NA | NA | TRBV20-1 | CSAREEGGPVSYNEQYF | TGCAGTGCTAGAGAAGAGGGAGGCCCCGTCTCCTACAATGAGCAGTACTTC
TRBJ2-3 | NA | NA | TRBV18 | CASSHPGEHTDTQYF | TGTGCCAGCTCACATCCGGGAGAACACACAGATACGCAGTATTTT
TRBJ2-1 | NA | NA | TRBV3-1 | CASSQAIGPGEQFF | TGTGCCAGCAGCCAAGCAATAGGTCCCGGTGAGCAGTTCTTC
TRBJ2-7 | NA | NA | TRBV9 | CASSVVGASYEQYF | TGTGCCAGCAGCGTAGTAGGGGCTAGCTACGAGCAGTACTTC
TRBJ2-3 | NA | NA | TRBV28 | CASSLTGAGGDTQYF | TGTGCCAGCAGTTTAACCGGCGCAGGAGGAGATACGCAGTATTTT
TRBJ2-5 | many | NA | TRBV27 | CASSFSGREETQYF | TGTGCCAGCAGTTTTTCGGGTCGGGAAGAGACCCAGTACTTC
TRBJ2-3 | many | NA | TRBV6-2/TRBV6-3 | CASSYSLLTDTQYF | TGTGCCAGCAGTTACTCGCTACTCACGGATACGCAGTATTTT
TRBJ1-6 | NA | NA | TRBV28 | CASSLGTWDSPLHF | TGTGCCAGCAGTTTAGGGACATGGGATTCACCCCTCCACTTT
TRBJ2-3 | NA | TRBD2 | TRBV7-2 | CASSLRGTTYTDTQYF | TGTGCCAGCAGCTTACGCGGGACTACCTACACAGATACGCAGTATTTT
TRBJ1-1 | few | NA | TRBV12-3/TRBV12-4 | CASRDGGRGNTEAFF | TGTGCCAGCAGGGACGGAGGCAGGGGGAACACTGAAGCTTTCTTT
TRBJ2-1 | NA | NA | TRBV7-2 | CASSLIAMRTYNEQFF | TGTGCCAGCAGCTTAATTGCGATGAGGACCTACAATGAGCAGTTCTTC
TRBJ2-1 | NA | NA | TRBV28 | CASSPRGAARNEQFF | TGTGCCAGCAGCCCTCGGGGGGCCGCTAGAAATGAGCAGTTCTTC
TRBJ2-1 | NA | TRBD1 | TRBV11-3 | CASSLEQGYNEQFF | TGTGCCAGCAGCTTAGAACAGGGGTACAATGAGCAGTTCTTC
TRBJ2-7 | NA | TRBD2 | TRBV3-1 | CASSPGLAGGLEQYF | TGTGCCAGCAGCCCGGGACTAGCGGGAGGCCTCGAGCAGTACTTC
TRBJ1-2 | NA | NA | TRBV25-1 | CACTSRDGPYGYTF | TGTGCCTGCACAAGTCGGGACGGACCTTATGGCTACACCTTC
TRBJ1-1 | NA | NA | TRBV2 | CASSEVLRGTEAFF | TGTGCCAGCAGTGAGGTCCTTCGGGGCACTGAAGCTTTCTTT
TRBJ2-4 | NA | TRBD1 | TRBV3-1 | CASSQDVTRQGTKNIQYF | TGTGCCAGCAGCCAAGATGTGACGAGACAGGGGACCAAAAACATTCAGTACTTC
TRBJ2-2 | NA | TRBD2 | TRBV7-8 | CASSLTSGRLNTGELFF | TGTGCCAGCAGTCTAACTAGCGGGAGGCTGAACACCGGGGAGCTGTTTTTT
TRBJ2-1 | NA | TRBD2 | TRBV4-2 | CASSQEAGGGDEQFF | TGTGCCAGCAGCCAAGAAGCGGGAGGGGGGGATGAGCAGTTCTTC
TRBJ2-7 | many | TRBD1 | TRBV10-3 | CAISARTGLNYEQYF | TGTGCCATCAGTGCTAGGACAGGCCTTAACTACGAGCAGTACTTC
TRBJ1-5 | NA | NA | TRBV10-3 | CAISESGTFNQPQHF | TGTGCCATCAGTGAGTCCGGGACTTTCAATCAGCCCCAGCATTTT
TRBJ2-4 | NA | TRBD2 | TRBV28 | CASSLPQERGNIQYF | TGTGCCAGCAGTCTACCACAGGAGCGGGGGAACATTCAGTACTTC
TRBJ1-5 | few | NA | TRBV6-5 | CASSYSQGRQPQHF | TGTGCCAGCAGTTACTCGCAGGGGAGGCAGCCCCAGCATTTT